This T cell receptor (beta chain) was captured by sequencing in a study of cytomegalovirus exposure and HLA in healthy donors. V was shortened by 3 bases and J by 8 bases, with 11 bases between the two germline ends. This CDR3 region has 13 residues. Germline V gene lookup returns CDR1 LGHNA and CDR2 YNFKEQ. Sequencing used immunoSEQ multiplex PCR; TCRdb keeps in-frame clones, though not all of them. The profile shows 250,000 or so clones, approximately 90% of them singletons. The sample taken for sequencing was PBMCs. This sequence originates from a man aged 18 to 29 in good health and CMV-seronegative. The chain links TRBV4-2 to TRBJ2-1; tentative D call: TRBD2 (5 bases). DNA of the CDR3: TGTGCCAGCAGCCAGTTTTCGGGGTATGAGCAGTTCTTC. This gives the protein CASSQFSGYEQFF.